This T cell receptor beta chain was sequenced for a study of T cell changes during pregnancy in multiple sclerosis. The V end lost 4 bases, the J end lost 0 bases, and 10 bases lay between the germline ends. The CDR3 spans 14 residues. Germline V lookup: CDR1 SGHAT, CDR2 FQDESV (reference sequence). The table came from immunoSEQ multiplex PCR; TCRdb's copy has only in-frame clones and leaves some out. Counted here are over 60,000 clones, approximately 92% occurring once; the ten biggest clones make up 1%. This clonotype originated in a female donor with multiple sclerosis, enrolled in a pregnancy study. The specimen comprised peripheral blood, sampled in the first trimester of pregnancy. The V and J genes are TRBV11-1 and TRBJ2-7; D is perhaps TRBD2 (6 bases). The CDR3 loop reads CASSYRRDSYEQYF. Here the CDR3 DNA reads TGTGCCAGCAGCTATAGGAGGGACTCCTACGAGCAGTACTTC.